The entry that follows covers one TCR beta chain sequence. The antigen this receptor binds is unknown. Base qualities are not provided; no much larger clone lies one nucleotide away. The CDR3, cysteine through phenylalanine, is 12 amino acids long. Only the CDR3 region is kept as DNA, spanning 36 bases read in frame from base 1. For CDR1 and CDR2, the germline V gene lists SNHLY and FYNNEI. V loses 6 bases, J loses 13 bases, and the germline ends lie 16 bases apart. The data originate from a study of T cell changes during pregnancy in multiple sclerosis (dated 2019 in TCRdb). As for the study more broadly: The study looked at changes in the T cell repertoire across pregnancy in women with multiple sclerosis.

Libraries were built with the immunoSEQ multiplex PCR assay. Sourced from immuneACCESS, this table was stored by TCRdb with only in-frame sequences that have V and J called. A share of the clones is absent; for the studies checked, an unresolved V gene accounts for under half, and the remainder has no known explanation. A total of about 64,000 clones appear in this sample, over 85% of them only once. The ten largest make up 1.4% of the sample. The material sequenced was peripheral blood, taken in the second trimester of pregnancy. The sequence came from a female donor with multiple sclerosis, enrolled in a pregnancy study. The chain employs TRBV2 and TRBJ2-1; the D gene is perhaps TRBD2, from 5 matching bases. The nucleotide sequence is given as TGTGCCAGCAGCACTATTCTGGAGGTTCAGTTCTTC. This encodes CASSTILEVQFF.